This TCR beta chain was identified in a study of OX40 agonist ivuxolimab in advanced cancers. About the study as a whole: The costimulatory receptor OX40 (CD134) was targeted by ivuxolimab, a fully human IgG2 agonistic monoclonal antibody. Intravenous ivuxolimab was administered to patients every 2 weeks at six dose levels: 0.01, 0.1, 0.3, 1.5, 3 and 10 mg/kg. Of the roughly 53 patients in dose escalation, approximately 20 had hepatocellular carcinoma, approximately 15 had melanoma, 9 had renal cell carcinoma and 9 had head and neck cancer. In the dose-escalation cohort, 75% to 90% of patients were male, and the mean age was roughly 56 years with a range of roughly 20 to 79. Prior anti-PD-1, anti-PD-L1 or anti-CTLA-4 therapy was permitted, and about two fifths of dose-escalation patients had received checkpoint inhibitors. Partial responses occurred in three dose-escalation patients: two with cutaneous melanoma and one with hepatocellular carcinoma. Peripheral TCRbeta sequencing aimed to test whether ivuxolimab altered TCR sequence diversity and caused clonal T-cell expansion. The paper covers the monotherapy dose-escalation part of the phase I ivuxolimab trial, which included N ≈ 50 patients. What the research found in general, with its limitations: On average, CD8+ T cells showed more expanded clones than CD4+ T cells after ivuxolimab. In the 0.1-3.0 mg/kg groups, partial responders were among the patients with the lowest normalized peripheral clonal expansion, particularly in CD8+ T cells. Low levels of normalized T-cell clonal expansion were also seen in some patients who did not respond. At doses of 0.1 to 3.0 mg/kg, clonal expansion of both CD4+ and CD8+ blood T cells was observed from baseline to week 6. The antigen specificity of the peripheral T cells that underwent clonal expansion was not determined.

For sequencing of the TCRbeta CDR3 region, genomic DNA was extracted from the sorted cells. TCRbeta CDR3 regions were sequenced using the immunoSEQ Assay. Entries here come from immuneACCESS through TCRdb and include only in-frame sequences with V and J called. Some clones fail to appear in such tables; in the studies checked, an unresolved V gene covers under half of the shortfall, and the cause of the remainder is unknown. The sample contains 86,000 or so clones, 85% to 95% of them found a single time. Roughly 2.8% of the sample rests with the top ten. The trial excluded patients who had a history of autoimmune disease or who were on systemic immunosuppression. In every dose cohort, peripheral blood was drawn for TCR sequencing at baseline, cycle 4 day 1, and cycle 7 day 1. The samples were taken from a phase I, first-in-human, multicenter, open-label dose-escalation trial of ivuxolimab. Adults with locally advanced or metastatic melanoma, renal cell carcinoma, hepatocellular carcinoma or head and neck squamous cell carcinoma were enrolled in the trial. Before TCR sequencing, CD4+ T cells and CD8+ T cells from peripheral blood were sorted into separate populations.

For this clone: No antigen is known for it. Per-base quality was not reported, and no clone a single base away is much larger than it.

The source of this sequence is an adult with an advanced solid tumor such as melanoma, head and neck, liver or kidney cancer. Sequenced here: CD4+ or CD8+ T cells sorted from blood, sampled in a trial of the OX40 agonist ivuxolimab.

The nucleotides read TGTGCCAGTATTGGGACACGGAACACCGGGGAGCTGTTTTTT. Its amino acids are CASIGTRNTGELFF. The chain couples TRBV19 to TRBJ2-2; the D gene is possibly TRBD1, with 6 bases matching. From the cysteine up to the phenylalanine, the CDR3 has a length of 14 residues. The DNA shown is the 42-base CDR3, in frame from base 1. Looking up the germline V gene (reference sequence) yields CDR1 LNHDA and CDR2 SQIVND. The germline ends are 10 bases apart after V is trimmed by 7 bases and J by 1 base.